The clone carrying this T cell receptor (beta chain) was seen at least ten times. The antigen remains unidentified. This entry comes from a study of T cells in Graves' hyperthyroidism and ophthalmopathy. Broader study findings: Ophthalmopathy was identified by the model a median about 6 months ahead of onset. Among thyroid clonotypes expanded above 0.001, most also appeared in blood. Ophthalmopathy stood apart from stable hyperthyroidism in a 13 V-J model.

Amplified TCR beta CDR3 regions derived from RNA transcripts. During a first-round RT-PCR of the TCR CDR3, the HTBI primer set was used. MiXCR, run by TCRdb on the multiplex PCR reads, gives a single entry per CDR3 protein. In the table there are under 250,000 distinct CDR3 sequences, roughly a sixth of which are singletons. Uncontrolled infections, other autoimmune diseases, pregnancy or lactation led to exclusion of patients. Trimming cost V 5 bases and J 6 bases; bases outside gene matches: 4. The CDR3 sequence is 13 residues long. Germline-derived CDR1 and CDR2 are LGHDT and YNNKEL (reference sequence).

J is TRBJ1-1 and V is TRBV3-1; 9 nucleotides agree with TRBD1. This TCR came from a man aged 45-60 years with Graves' hyperthyroidism. Sequencing input: blood. The CDR3 DNA reads TGTGCCAGCAGCGGACAGGGGATCGCTGAAGCTTTCTTT. This gives the protein CASSGQGIAEAFF. The variable domain in full, with the rest retrieved from reference TRBV3-1 and TRBJ1-1, is DTAVSQTPKYLVTQMGNDKSIKCEQNLGHDTMYWYKQDSKKFLKIMFSYNNKELIINETVPNRFSPKSPDKAHLNLHINSLELGDSAVYFCASSGQGIAEAFFGQGTRLTVV.